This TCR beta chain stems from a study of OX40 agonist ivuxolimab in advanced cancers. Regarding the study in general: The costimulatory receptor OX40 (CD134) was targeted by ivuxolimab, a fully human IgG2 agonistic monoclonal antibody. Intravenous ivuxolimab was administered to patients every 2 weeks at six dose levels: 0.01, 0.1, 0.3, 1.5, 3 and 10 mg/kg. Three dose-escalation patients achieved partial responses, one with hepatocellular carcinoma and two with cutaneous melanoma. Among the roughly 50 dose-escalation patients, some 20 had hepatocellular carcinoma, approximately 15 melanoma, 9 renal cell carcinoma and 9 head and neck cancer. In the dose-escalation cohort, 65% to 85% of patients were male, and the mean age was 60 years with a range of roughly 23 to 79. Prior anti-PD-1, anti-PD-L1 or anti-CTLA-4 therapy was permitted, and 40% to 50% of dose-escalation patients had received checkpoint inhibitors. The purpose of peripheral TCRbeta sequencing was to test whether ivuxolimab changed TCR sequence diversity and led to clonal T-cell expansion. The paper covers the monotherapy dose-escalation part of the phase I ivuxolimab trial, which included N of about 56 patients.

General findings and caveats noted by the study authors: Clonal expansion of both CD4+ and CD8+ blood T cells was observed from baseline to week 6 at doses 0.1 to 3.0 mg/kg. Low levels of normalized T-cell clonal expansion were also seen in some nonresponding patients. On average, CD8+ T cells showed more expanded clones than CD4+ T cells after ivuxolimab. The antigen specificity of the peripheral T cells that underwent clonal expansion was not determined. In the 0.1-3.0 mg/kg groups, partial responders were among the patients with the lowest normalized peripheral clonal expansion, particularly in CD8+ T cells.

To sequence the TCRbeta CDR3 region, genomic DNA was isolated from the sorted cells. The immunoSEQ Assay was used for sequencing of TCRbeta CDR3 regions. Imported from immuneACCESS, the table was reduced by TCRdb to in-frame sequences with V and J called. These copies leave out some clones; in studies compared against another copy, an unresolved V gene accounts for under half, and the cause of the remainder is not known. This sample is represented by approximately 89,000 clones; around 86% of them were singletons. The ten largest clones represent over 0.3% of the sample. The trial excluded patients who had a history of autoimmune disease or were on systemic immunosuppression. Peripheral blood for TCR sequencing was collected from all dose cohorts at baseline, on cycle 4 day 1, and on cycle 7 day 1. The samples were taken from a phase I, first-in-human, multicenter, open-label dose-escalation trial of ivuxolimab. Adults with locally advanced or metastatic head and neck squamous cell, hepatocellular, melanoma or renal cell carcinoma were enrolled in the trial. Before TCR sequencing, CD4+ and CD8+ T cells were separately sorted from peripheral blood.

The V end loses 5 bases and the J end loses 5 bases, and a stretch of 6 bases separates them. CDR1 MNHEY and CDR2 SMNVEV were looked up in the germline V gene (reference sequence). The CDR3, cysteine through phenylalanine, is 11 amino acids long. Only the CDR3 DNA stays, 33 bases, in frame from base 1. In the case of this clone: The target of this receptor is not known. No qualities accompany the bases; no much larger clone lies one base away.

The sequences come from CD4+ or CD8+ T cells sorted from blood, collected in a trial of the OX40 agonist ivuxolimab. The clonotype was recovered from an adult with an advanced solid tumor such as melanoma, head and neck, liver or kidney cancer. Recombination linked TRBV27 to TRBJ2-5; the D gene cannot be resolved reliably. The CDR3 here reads CASSLGETQYF. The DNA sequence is TGTGCCAGCAGTCTCGGTGAGACCCAGTACTTC.